This T cell receptor (beta chain) emerged from a study of tumor and adjacent non-tumor tissue in lung cancer listed by TCRdb under 2018. Background for the entire study: Of the cohort, roughly 12 patients had adenocarcinoma, 2 had squamous cell carcinoma and 1 had small cell lung cancer. The 15 enrolled patients, of whom 10 were men and 5 were women, were aged about 31 to 85 years and were diagnosed with TNM stage I to III disease. A total of roughly 120,000,000 productive TCRbeta reads were generated by sequencing, corresponding to an average of around 4 million reads per sample. TCRbeta CDR3 sequencing was performed on thirty paired specimens, with one tumor sample and one normal lung sample collected per patient. The study compared bulk TCRbeta repertoires between lung tumor tissue and matched distant non-tumor lung tissue from over 12 lung cancer patients. The investigation overall reported the following: Significantly higher TCR diversity was found in younger patients, and higher tumor TCR diversity was associated with shorter overall and disease-free survival. Neither the sequencing platform nor unique molecular identifiers are mentioned in the methods. A significantly larger cumulative share of the repertoire was made up by the top 100 clones in normal lung than in tumor tissue. Only 15 patients were included in the cohort, and the need for larger samples and more detailed clinical data was noted by the authors. Tumor tissue showed significantly higher TCR diversity (inverse Simpson) than normal lung tissue, at about 410 vs 180 (P = 0.0075, Mann-Whitney U test). Peripheral blood was not sequenced, so blood TCRbeta repertoires in these lung cancer patients were not examined.

With regard to this clonotype: This clone's antigen is unknown. A junction boundary mismatches the germline segment, possibly from a read error.

Preparation of the library involved multiplex PCR. Reads for this sample came from an Illumina HiSeq 2500. TCRbeta libraries were constructed through three rounds of nested PCR with primers (Table S4) according to protocols adapted from ARM-PCR. Before sequencing, PCR products of 200-500 bp were excised from the gel and purified with the QIAquick gel extraction kit. Turning to the authors' computational methods: Reads were cleaned using Trimmomatic, were merged into complete CDR3 sequences using FLASH, and were assigned to V(D)J germline segments using MiTCR. Clonal diversity was computed as the inverse Simpson's index with VDJtools. In-frame sequences lacking a premature stop codon were counted as productive reads. Using fastp at Q25 and MiXCR, TCRdb reprocessed the public reads and kept productive beta chains. CDR3 protein duplicates are merged, each entry listing the most common genes and DNA. Here the V and J calls rest on TCRdb's processing, not on the authors' analysis. In this sample the table shows 85,000 to 130,000 distinct CDR3 sequences, approximately 60% of which occur a single time. Roughly 19% of the sample goes to the ten largest clones.

RNA was extracted from bulk unsorted tissue and checked for quality with a NanoDrop ND-1000 and an Agilent 2100. For the normal lung samples, distant non-tumor tissue was collected more than 3 cm away from the tumor edge. Donors were newly diagnosed lung cancer patients admitted for thoracic surgery in China between August and November 2014, without prior chemotherapy. The study excluded patients who had received radiotherapy or chemotherapy before or who had another cancer at the same time. Pieces of surgical tissue measuring about 1-2.1 cm3 were kept in RNAlater solution and held at -80 degrees C until needed. Sequences MNHEY (CDR1) and SVGAGI (CDR2) are obtained from the germline V gene. The CDR3 sequence holds 14 residues, the cysteine and phenylalanine included. Just the 42-base CDR3 DNA is kept, in frame starting at base 1.

The TCR sequence derives from a man aged 25-45 years with non-small cell lung cancer. Sequencing was carried out using distant non-tumor lung tissue. This sequence uses TRBV6-5 and TRBJ2-3; the D gene is tentatively TRBD1 or TRBD2, each matching 6 bases. The CDR3 reads CASQYLGGTDTRHF. The DNA sequence is TGTGCCAGCCAATATCTGGGGGGCACAGATACGCGGCATTTT.